Each of the 28 T cell receptor beta chains below was sequenced from the same sample in a study of control samples from healthy donors and cancer patients. Measured with immunoSEQ multiplex PCR; TCRdb has only the in-frame clones, and not every one. The sample includes about 120,000 clones, around 87% of them seen just once. Sequencing was done on a sample of PBMCs. Source of these receptors: a woman aged 45-59 years with colorectal cancer.

V is TRBV18 and J is TRBJ2-7; no definite D call. This CDR3 contains 14 residues. Trimming removed 1 base at V and 0 bases at J, with 7 bases between. The germline CDR1 and CDR2 sequences are KGHSH and LQKENI. CDR3 bases: TGTGCCAGCTCACCACTCCAAGACTCCTACGAGCAGTACTTC. Translated, it gives CASSPLQDSYEQYF.

The chain carries TRBV9 and TRBJ2-5; D is possibly TRBD1 (7 bases). CDR3 length: 18 amino acids. Looked up from germline, CDR1 is SGDLS and CDR2 is YYNGEE. V shed 4 bases and J shed 5 bases, with 27 bases lying between them. CDR3 sequence reads: CASSPTDRDWVRRETQYF. The CDR3 nucleotides read TGTGCCAGCAGCCCGACCGACAGGGACTGGGTTAGGCGGGAGACCCAGTACTTC. Variable domain in full (rest from reference TRBV9 and TRBJ2-5): DSGVTQTPKHLITATGQRVTLRCSPRSGDLSVYWYQQSLDQGLQFLIQYYNGEERAKGNILERFSAQQFPDLHSELNLSSLELGDSALYFCASSPTDRDWVRRETQYFGPGTRLLVL.

V is TRBV7-6 and J is TRBJ1-4, with unresolved D. Germline V gives CDR1 SGHVS, CDR2 FNYEAQ. V gave up 4 bases and J gave up 0 bases, with 12 bases separating them. CDR3 size: 16 residues. CDR3 sequence reads: CASSSVVGPTNEKLFF. The DNA of the CDR3 is TGTGCCAGCAGCTCCGTGGTGGGTCCAACTAATGAAAAACTGTTTTTT.

This chain links TRBV5-4 with TRBJ1-5; 7 bases are shared with TRBD1. V gave up 0 bases and J gave up 4 bases; unmatched junction bases: 4. This CDR3 contains 15 residues. CDR1 and CDR2 from the germline V gene are SGHNT and YYREEE (reference sequence). The chain's CDR3 is CASSLGGTENQPQHF. The CDR3 DNA is TGTGCCAGCAGCTTGGGAGGGACAGAAAATCAGCCCCAGCATTTT.

The chain joins TRBV5-4 to TRBJ1-2, with a weak D call TRBD1 (6 bases). V was shortened by 6 bases and J by 6 bases, with 15 bases between the two germline ends. Per the germline V gene, CDR1 is SGHNT and CDR2 is YYREEE (reference sequence). CDR3 length: 13 amino acids. CDR3 sequence reads: CASTVGGLDGYTF. CDR3 DNA sequence: TGTGCCAGCACCGTTGGGGGGCTCGATGGCTACACCTTC. The full variable domain, completed using reference TRBV5-4 and TRBJ1-2, is ETGVTQSPTHLIKTRGQQVTLRCSSQSGHNTVSWYQQALGQGPQFIFQYYREEENGRGNFPPRFSGLQFPNYSSELNVNALELDDSALYLCASTVGGLDGYTFGSGTRLTVV.

This rearrangement joins TRBV14 to TRBJ1-4, with 8 bases fitting TRBD1. The CDR3 runs to 11 residues. The germline CDR1 and CDR2 sequences are SGHDN and FVKESK. CDR3 DNA sequence: TGTGGGGACAGGCGGAATGAAAAACTGTTTTTT. It codes for CGDRRNEKLFF.

The chain links TRBV27 to TRBJ1-4, with D possibly matching TRBD1 (6 bases). This CDR3 has 15 residues. Germline V gene data show CDR1 as MNHEY and CDR2 as SMNVEV (reference sequence). The ends were cut back, 1 base at V and 10 bases at J, with 16 bases in the middle. The CDR3 bases are TGTGCCAGCAGTTTATGGGGGCCCCAAGAGGGAAAACTGTTTTTT. As protein: CASSLWGPQEGKLFF.

This clone was detected a few times. The chain links TRBV5-1 to TRBJ1-3; 8 nucleotides line up with TRBD1. Germline assignment: CDR1 SGHRS and CDR2 YFSETQ. With 4 bases clipped from V and 2 bases from J, the junction kept 8 bases outside the gene matches. The length of the CDR3 is 16 residues. CDR3 nucleotides: TGCGCCAGCAGCACTGGACAGGGTACTGCTGGAAACACCATATATTTT. This codes for CASSTGQGTAGNTIYF.

The rearrangement uses TRBV27 and TRBJ1-5, with D possibly being TRBD1 (5 bases). The CDR3 loop spans 14 amino acids. CDR1 is MNHEY and CDR2 is SMNVEV in the germline V gene (reference sequence). Trimming pared 2 bases from V and 5 bases from J, leaving 10 bases between. CDR3 bases: TGTGCCAGCAGTTTAGACAGTACGGATCAGCCCCAGCATTTT. It yields the protein CASSLDSTDQPQHF.

J is TRBJ2-7 and V is TRBV28; 8 bases are a match to TRBD2. The CDR3 is 15 residues long. In germline, CDR1 is MDHEN, CDR2 SYDVKM. V shed 5 bases, J shed 0 bases, and the junction held 6 bases outside the gene matches. The CDR3 nucleotides are TGTGCCAGCAGTGTCCTTAGCGGGGACTCCTACGAGCAGTACTTC. It encodes CASSVLSGDSYEQYF.

V usage is TRBV15 and J usage is TRBJ2-3, with TRBD1 matching 9 bases. The CDR3 is 13 amino acids. The V segment lost 6 bases and the J segment 3 bases; nucleotides outside the gene matches: 1. Germline-derived CDR1 and CDR2 are LNHNV and YYDKDF (reference sequence). CDR3 nucleotide sequence: TGTGCCACCAGGGGGACAGGGACAGATACGCAGTATTTT. It is translated as CATRGTGTDTQYF.

The J gene is TRBJ2-1, the V gene TRBV7-9, with D unclear. The CDR3 loop spans 17 amino acids. Per the germline V gene, CDR1 is SEHNR and CDR2 is FQNEAQ (reference sequence). Trimming pared 5 bases from V and 0 bases from J, leaving 17 bases between. CDR3 nucleotide sequence: TGTGCCAGCAGCCCTCGCGTACGCGAGAGCTCCTACAATGAGCAGTTCTTC. As protein: CASSPRVRESSYNEQFF.

J is TRBJ1-5 and V is TRBV2; possible D gene TRBD1, 6 bases. Germline lookup yields CDR1 SNHLY and CDR2 FYNNEI. The CDR3 contains 12 residues. The CDR3 here is CASQGFSQPQHF. CDR3 DNA sequence: TGTGCAAGCCAGGGGTTCAGCCAGCCCCAGCATTTT.

This clone appeared a single time. This chain connects TRBV5-1 to TRBJ1-4; tentatively, D is TRBD1 (6 bases). The CDR3 is 16 amino acids. V was shortened by 4 bases and J by 4 bases, with 17 bases between the two germline ends. Germline CDR1 and CDR2: SGHRS and YFSETQ. The CDR3 here is CASSTTGLGGNEKLFF. The DNA for the CDR3 is TGCGCCAGCAGCACGACGGGGTTAGGGGGTAATGAAAAACTGTTTTTT.

This sequence joins TRBV5-1 and TRBJ1-6; 7 bases agree with TRBD1. CDR1 is SGHRS, CDR2 YFSETQ, per germline. J was trimmed by 6 bases and V by 4 bases; bases with no gene match: 7. The CDR3 has 15 amino acids. The DNA of the CDR3 is TGCGCCAGCAGCAAGACGGGACAGACTAATTCACCCCTCCACTTT. It translates to CASSKTGQTNSPLHF.

The rearrangement joins TRBV28 to TRBJ1-1; 7 positions agree with TRBD1. The CDR3 contains 16 residues. Trimming removed 5 bases from V and 4 bases from J; junction bases left unmatched: 13. Per the germline V gene, CDR1 is MDHEN and CDR2 is SYDVKM. CDR3 in amino acids: CASSLIGEGAVTEAFF. CDR3 in DNA: TGTGCCAGCAGTCTAATAGGGGAGGGGGCGGTCACTGAAGCTTTCTTT.

The chain recombines TRBV7-3 with TRBJ2-3; D is ambiguous. The CDR3 is 13 residues long. Germline lookup yields CDR1 SGHTA and CDR2 FQGTGA. Trimming left V 3 bases short and J 5 bases short, with 9 bases between. The CDR3 bases are TGTGCCAGCAGCTTCTCACCCGGAGATACGCAGTATTTT. It specifies CASSFSPGDTQYF.

V is TRBV27 and J is TRBJ1-5; tentatively, D is TRBD1 (5 bases). Germline values: CDR1 MNHEY, CDR2 SMNVEV (reference sequence). V was cut by 5 bases and J by 5 bases, with 16 bases left in between. CDR3 size: 15 residues. CDR3: CASSPSPGIDQPQHF. CDR3 nucleotide sequence: TGTGCCAGCAGTCCTTCCCCAGGGATTGATCAGCCCCAGCATTTT.

CDR3 nucleotides: TGTGCCAGCAGCCAAGGACGGGTAGAGACCCAGTACTTC. It yields the protein CASSQGRVETQYF. V gene TRBV3-1 (or the pseudogene TRBV3-2) combines with J gene TRBJ2-5; D call uncertain. V was shortened by 1 base and J by 4 bases, with 7 bases between the two germline ends. The CDR3 is 13 amino acids. The germline V gene encodes CDR1 LGHDT and CDR2 YNNKEL (reference sequence).

V is TRBV7-6 and J is TRBJ2-7, with 7 bases identical to TRBD2. In germline, CDR1 is SGHVS, CDR2 FNYEAQ. This CDR3 is 12 amino acids long. Losses at the gene ends were 1 base for V and 6 bases for J; bases not matched to a gene: 0. The DNA for the CDR3 is TGTGCCAGCAGCTTAGGCGGGAGCGAGCAGTACTTC. Its translation is CASSLGGSEQYF.

This clone was seen once. The genes are TRBV7-9 and TRBJ2-1, with 9 bases lining up with TRBD2. V gave up 4 bases and J gave up 0 bases; unmatched junction bases: 7. Germline CDR1 reads SEHNR; CDR2 reads FQNEAQ (reference sequence). This CDR3 spans 17 amino acids. CDR3 sequence reads: CASSSNSGSLSYNEQFF. DNA of the CDR3: TGTGCCAGCAGCTCGAATAGCGGGAGCCTCTCCTACAATGAGCAGTTCTTC.

This chain connects TRBV13 to TRBJ1-4, with D unresolved. Germline assignment: CDR1 PRHDT and CDR2 FYEKMQ (reference sequence). The CDR3 runs 14 residues. Trimming removed 3 bases from V and 1 base from J, with 6 bases in between. The chain's CDR3 is CASSFRRTNEKLFF. In DNA, the CDR3 is TGTGCCAGCAGCTTCAGGCGAACTAATGAAAAACTGTTTTTT.

J is TRBJ2-3 and V is TRBV5-6, with TRBD2 identical over 11 bases. The CDR3 consists of 16 residues. Germline CDR1 is SGHDT and CDR2 is YYEEEE. V trimming: 1 base; J trimming: 2 bases; junction bases outside the gene matches: 3. DNA of the CDR3: TGTGCCAGCAGCTTGCCACTAGCGGGGGACACAGATACGCAGTATTTT. This sequence encodes CASSLPLAGDTDTQYF.

The chain couples TRBV11-2 to TRBJ2-7; D could derive from TRBD1 or TRBD2 (5 bases each). The CDR3 has 14 amino acids. V was clipped by 6 bases and J by 2 bases, with 14 bases between them. Germline V gives CDR1 SGHAT, CDR2 FQNNGV. CDR3 sequence reads: CASSWDVDTYEQYF. The CDR3 DNA sequence: TGTGCCAGCAGTTGGGACGTAGACACCTACGAGCAGTACTTC.

This rearrangement joins TRBV7-9 to TRBJ2-3; 7 bases match TRBD2. Germline V CDR1 and CDR2: SEHNR, FQNEAQ (reference sequence). This CDR3 region has 15 residues. J was trimmed by 1 base and V by 6 bases; bases with no gene match: 7. The CDR3 DNA is TGTGCCAGCAGAGGTTCGAGCGGGGGCACAGATACGCAGTATTTT. It translates to CASRGSSGGTDTQYF.

V usage is TRBV7-9 and J usage is TRBJ2-4; D unresolved. The CDR3 is 13 amino acids. Germline assignment: CDR1 SEHNR and CDR2 FQNEAQ (reference sequence). Deletions cut 0 bases from V and 2 bases from J, with 2 bases between. CDR3 loop: CASSLATKNIQYF. DNA of the CDR3: TGTGCCAGCAGCTTAGCGACCAAAAACATTCAGTACTTC.

The genes are TRBV28 and TRBJ1-5; D remains unclear. This CDR3 spans 14 amino acids. CDR1 MDHEN and CDR2 SYDVKM come from the germline V gene. Trimming took 2 bases from V and 4 from J, leaving 9 bases between them. The CDR3 DNA follows: TGTGCCAGCAGTTTAATTAGCTTTAATCAGCCCCAGCATTTT. This gives the protein CASSLISFNQPQHF.

This rearrangement joins TRBV30 to TRBJ2-7, with D possibly being TRBD1 (6 bases). The V end was cut by 0 bases, the J end by 2 bases, with 17 bases between. Germline V gene sequence: CDR1 GTSNPN, CDR2 SVGIG (reference sequence). CDR3 length equals 16 residues. Here the CDR3 DNA reads TGTGCCTGGAGTGTAAATTGGGCAGGGGACGCCTACGAGCAGTACTTC. Amino acid sequence: CAWSVNWAGDAYEQYF.